One sample yielded the 15 T cell receptor beta chains listed below, sequenced in a study of T cells in Graves' hyperthyroidism and ophthalmopathy. Amplified TCR beta CDR3 regions came from RNA transcripts. A first-round RT-PCR of the TCR CDR3 used the HTBI primer set. Each CDR3 protein is one row after TCRdb ran MiXCR on the multiplex PCR reads. The sample includes a few hundred thousand distinct CDR3 sequences, about 15% of them seen just once. The sequencing sample was made of blood. These receptors all come from a woman in her twenties or thirties with Graves' ophthalmopathy.

The table lists this clonotype with many counts. The rearrangement links TRBV28 to TRBJ1-2, with 11 bases aligning to TRBD1. Germline trimming cut 10 bases from V and 2 bases from J; bases unmatched to any gene: 3. CDR3 length: 13 amino acids. The germline gives CDR1 MDHEN, CDR2 SYDVKM. This CDR3 reads CAIWTGGNYGYTF. The CDR3 DNA is TGTGCCATATGGACAGGGGGCAACTATGGCTACACCTTC.

Ten or more counts support this clonotype. J is TRBJ2-1 and V is TRBV18; the D call may be TRBD1 or TRBD2 (5 bases each). The V end was cut by 3 bases, the J end by 12 bases, with 24 bases between. Germline V gene data show CDR1 as KGHSH and CDR2 as LQKENI. The CDR3 runs to 16 residues. The CDR3 loop reads CASSPDPGTGRGGQFF. The CDR3 DNA follows: TGTGCCAGCTCACCGGATCCGGGGACCGGTCGGGGTGGGCAGTTCTTC.

With regard to this clonotype: With a much larger clone just one base away, this may be a read error. The chain uses TRBV2 and TRBJ2-3; maybe TRBD2 (7 bases). The germline gives CDR1 SNHLY, CDR2 FYNNEI. Trimming took off 7 bases at V and 3 bases at J, with 11 bases between the two ends. There are 13 residues in the CDR3. CDR3 residues: CASMEGGTDTQYF. For the CDR3, the DNA is TGTGCCAGCATGGAGGGGGGGACAGATACGCAGTATTTT.

This clonotype was found many times. J is TRBJ2-1 and V is TRBV30; no clear D. Germline values: CDR1 GTSNPN, CDR2 SVGIG (reference sequence). There are 12 residues in the CDR3. V was pared by 2 bases and J by 8 bases, with 10 bases between. CDR3: CAWSSSPDEQFF. The DNA for the CDR3 is TGTGCCTGGAGTTCTTCGCCGGATGAGCAGTTCTTC.

At least ten counts were recorded for this clonotype. The gene calls are TRBV3-1 and TRBJ2-2; D ambiguous. CDR1 LGHDT and CDR2 YNNKEL come from the germline V gene (reference sequence). V lost 1 base and J 0 bases, leaving 9 bases between the germline ends. The CDR3 has 16 residues. Here the CDR3 reads CASSQVQAPNTGELFF. DNA for the CDR3: TGTGCCAGCAGCCAAGTTCAGGCTCCGAACACCGGGGAGCTGTTTTTT. The full variable domain, in which reference TRBV3-1 and TRBJ2-2 provide the parts outside the CDR3, is DTAVSQTPKYLVTQMGNDKSIKCEQNLGHDTMYWYKQDSKKFLKIMFSYNNKELIINETVPNRFSPKSPDKAHLNLHINSLELGDSAVYFCASSQVQAPNTGELFFGEGSRLTVL.

This clonotype was seen repeatedly, ten times or more. This sequence joins TRBV15 and TRBJ2-7; tentatively, D is TRBD1 (6 bases). The germline V gene encodes CDR1 LNHNV and CDR2 YYDKDF (reference sequence). This CDR3 has 15 residues. Trimming shortened V by 0 bases and J by 5 bases, and 14 bases separated the two germline ends. The CDR3 DNA reads TGTGCCACCAGCAGAGATCAAGCAGGGGCCCACGAGCAGTACTTC. This translates into CATSRDQAGAHEQYF.

V and J are TRBV7-2 and TRBJ1-6; 7 bases map to TRBD1. The germline gives CDR1 SGHTA, CDR2 FQGNSA. V dropped 5 bases and J dropped 9; count of bases not matched to a gene: 16. This CDR3 is built from 17 residues. The CDR3 sequence is CASSPGDSLLRGSPLHF. CDR3 in DNA: TGTGCCAGCAGCCCGGGGGACAGTCTCCTCCGGGGTTCACCCCTCCACTTT.

This sequence joins TRBV18 and TRBJ1-5; D unresolved. The CDR3 is 15 residues long. V was cut by 3 bases and J by 4 bases, with 13 bases left in between. The germline V gene encodes CDR1 KGHSH and CDR2 LQKENI. The CDR3 sequence is CASSPRPDGNQPQHF. The DNA for the CDR3 is TGTGCCAGCTCACCCCGTCCGGACGGGAATCAGCCCCAGCATTTT.

Only a few counts were recorded for this clonotype. V gene TRBV12-3 or TRBV12-4 combines with J gene TRBJ1-2; D is perhaps TRBD1 (5 bases). The CDR3 runs to 13 residues. The V end lost 8 bases, the J end lost 4 bases, and 14 bases lay between the germline ends. CDR3 coding DNA: TGTGCCAGCTGCCGAGGGACCTTCTATGGCTACACCTTC. This sequence encodes CASCRGTFYGYTF.

Ten or more counts support this clonotype. The chain couples TRBV27 to TRBJ1-2; D is unclear. This CDR3 is built from 12 residues. Germline assignment: CDR1 MNHEY and CDR2 SMNVEV (reference sequence). Trimming removed 6 bases at V and 4 bases at J, with 9 bases between. CDR3 residues: CASSPDAYGYTF. The CDR3 nucleotides are TGTGCCAGCAGCCCAGACGCCTATGGCTACACCTTC.

In its sample, this clonotype was seen a few times. This chain joins TRBV14 and TRBJ1-4, with no clear D. The germline V gene encodes CDR1 SGHDN and CDR2 FVKESK. CDR3 length equals 15 residues. V was clipped by 5 bases and J by 6 bases, with 16 bases between them. The CDR3 sequence is CASSEIGGVDEKLFF. The CDR3 nucleotides read TGTGCCAGCAGCGAAATTGGCGGGGTGGATGAAAAACTGTTTTTT.

This sequence joins TRBV25-1 and TRBJ2-7; no clear D. There are 11 residues in the CDR3. V lost 4 bases to trimming and J lost 6 bases, with 7 bases between them. Germline loops: CDR1 MGHDK, CDR2 SYGVNS. The CDR3: CASSGLFEQYF. The CDR3 DNA reads TGTGCCAGCAGTGGGCTATTCGAGCAGTACTTC.

This clonotype was counted at least ten times. The V call is TRBV20-1, the J call TRBJ2-7, with 11 bases aligning to TRBD1. The V segment lost 5 bases and the J segment 3 bases; nucleotides outside the gene matches: 6. Germline V gene lookup returns CDR1 DFQATT and CDR2 SNEGSKA (reference sequence). The CDR3 has 14 residues. The CDR3 bases are TGCAGTGCTTCTCGGACAGGGGGCTTCTACGAGCAGTACTTC. Translation gives CSASRTGGFYEQYF.

This clonotype was detected a few times. The chain links TRBV19 to TRBJ2-5, with 11 bases lining up with TRBD1. From germline, CDR1 is LNHDA and CDR2 SQIVND (reference sequence). The CDR3 has 17 amino acids. Trimming removed 5 bases from V and 4 bases from J; junction bases left unmatched: 12. The CDR3 sequence: CASSHNLGQGATETQYF. Here the CDR3 DNA reads TGTGCCAGTAGTCATAATCTTGGACAGGGGGCTACAGAGACCCAGTACTTC.

This clonotype was seen at least ten times. The chain joins TRBV11-3 to TRBJ2-5, with 9 bases fitting TRBD2. This CDR3 is 14 amino acids long. Germline CDR1 and CDR2: SGHNT and YENEEA. J was trimmed by 5 bases and V by 5 bases; bases with no gene match: 6. The CDR3 sequence is CASSLLAGDETQYF. As DNA, the CDR3 is TGTGCCAGCAGCCTTTTAGCGGGAGACGAGACCCAGTACTTC.